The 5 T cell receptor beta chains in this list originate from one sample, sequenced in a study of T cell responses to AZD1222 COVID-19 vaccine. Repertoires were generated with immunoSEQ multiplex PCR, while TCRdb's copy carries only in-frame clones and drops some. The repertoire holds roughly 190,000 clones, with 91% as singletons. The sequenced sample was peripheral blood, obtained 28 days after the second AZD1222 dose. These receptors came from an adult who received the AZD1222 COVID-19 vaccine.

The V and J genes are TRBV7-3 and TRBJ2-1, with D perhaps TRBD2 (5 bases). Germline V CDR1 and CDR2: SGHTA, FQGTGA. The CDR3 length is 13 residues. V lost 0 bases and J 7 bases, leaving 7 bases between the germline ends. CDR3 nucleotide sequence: TGTGCCAGCAGCTTAACGGGAGAAAATGAGCAGTTCTTC. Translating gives CASSLTGENEQFF.

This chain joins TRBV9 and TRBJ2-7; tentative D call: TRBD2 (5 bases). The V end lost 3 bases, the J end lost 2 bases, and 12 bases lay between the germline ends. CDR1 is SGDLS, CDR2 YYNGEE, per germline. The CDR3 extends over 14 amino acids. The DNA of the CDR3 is TGTGCCAGCAGCGATAGCGCTCGGGCCTACGAGCAGTACTTC. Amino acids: CASSDSARAYEQYF.

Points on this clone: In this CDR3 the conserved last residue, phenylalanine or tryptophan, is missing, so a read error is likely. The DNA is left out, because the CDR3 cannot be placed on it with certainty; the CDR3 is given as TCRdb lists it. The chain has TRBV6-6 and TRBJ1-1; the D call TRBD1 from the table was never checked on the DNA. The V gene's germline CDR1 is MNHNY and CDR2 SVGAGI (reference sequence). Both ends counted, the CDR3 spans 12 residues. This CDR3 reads CASSYSTDREEY.

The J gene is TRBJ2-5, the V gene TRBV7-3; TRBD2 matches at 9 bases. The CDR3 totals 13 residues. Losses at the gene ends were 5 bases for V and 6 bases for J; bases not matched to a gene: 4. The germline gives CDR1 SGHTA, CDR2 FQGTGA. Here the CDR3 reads CASSTAGGKTQYF. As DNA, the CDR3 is TGTGCCAGCAGCACAGCGGGGGGAAAGACCCAGTACTTC.

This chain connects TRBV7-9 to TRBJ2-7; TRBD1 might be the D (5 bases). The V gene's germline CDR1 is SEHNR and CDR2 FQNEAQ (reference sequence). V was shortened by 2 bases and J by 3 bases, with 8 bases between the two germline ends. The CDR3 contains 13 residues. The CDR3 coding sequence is TGTGCCAGCAGCTTAAGTGGACACTACGAGCAGTACTTC. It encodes CASSLSGHYEQYF.